This T cell receptor beta chain stems from a study of long-term antiretroviral therapy in people with HIV. Findings and limits, study-wide: Relative to control repertoires, HIV repertoires exhibited narrower CDR3 length ranges. For ART adherence, viral resistance and therapy changes, no data were available. Before ART, certain clones expanded, and these dominated the repertoire at all time points. ART-treated samples gained diversity yet remained below transplant donor controls.

The CDR3 is made up of 11 amino acids. Trimming stripped 5 bases from V and 4 bases from J, with 8 bases between. Per the germline V gene, CDR1 is SQVTM and CDR2 is ANQGSEA. In regard to this clone: As yet, its antigen is unknown.

Samples were assayed with immunoSEQ v3.0 at survey level. Profiled with immunoSEQ multiplex PCR; TCRdb holds only in-frame clones, not every one. The sample carries 20,000 to 25,000 clones, less than 85% recorded once. The J gene is TRBJ2-5, the V gene TRBV29-1; the D gene is possibly TRBD1 (5 bases). This material consisted of unsorted PBMCs, taken roughly 21 months before starting antiretroviral therapy. The receptor was derived from a woman aged 40 to 55 with HIV. CDR3 sequence reads: CSVLQGETQYF. CDR3 coding DNA: TGCAGCGTTCTTCAGGGAGAGACCCAGTACTTC.